This T cell receptor beta chain was recorded in a study of blood T cells in healthy people across ages. The V gene end was trimmed by 5 bases and the J gene end by 7 bases; junction bases not matched to a gene: 17. The germline gives CDR1 DFQATT, CDR2 SNEGSKA (reference sequence). The CDR3 runs 16 residues. Through a sample-barcoded 5' primer and a J-beta primer mix, a second PCR was run for roughly 6 to 12 cycles. MiXCR was run by TCRdb on the 5' RACE reads, yielding one entry per CDR3 protein. Among around 1.5 million distinct CDR3 sequences listed, about 31% were seen once. Sequenced input: blood. The gene calls are TRBV20-1 and TRBJ2-3; 8 bases line up with TRBD2. The clonotype was recovered from a woman younger than 45 in good health. This chain's CDR3 is CSAPRGGYSGRYTQYF. The CDR3 coding sequence is TGCAGTGCTCCACGGGGAGGGTACAGCGGGAGATATACGCAGTATTTT.